Reported below is one T cell receptor (beta chain). This entry belongs to a study of blood T cell repertoires in COVID-19. About the research overall: Sources were T cells, B-cell-depleted T cells, or PBMCs; the material itself was cDNA or gDNA.

Per the original data handling: Reference gene primer amplification in the assay estimated nucleated cell counts. Libraries were prepared by immunoSEQ multiplex PCR; TCRdb keeps only in-frame clonotypes and omits some of them. V and J calls plus clone size are reproduced from that table; the DNA served to infer D and trimming. The sample contains about 140,000 clones, approximately 82% of which appear only once. The germline V and J ends were trimmed by 4 bases and 7 bases, with 11 bases remaining between them. CDR1 and CDR2 from the germline V gene are MDHEN and SYDVKM. The CDR3 extends over 13 amino acids.

The source of this sequence is a man aged 55 to 70 who had recovered from COVID-19. The material sequenced was peripheral blood. V usage is TRBV28 and J usage is TRBJ2-1; D is uncertain. CDR3 bases: TGTGCCAGCAGTTCCGCTTGGGCTAATGAGCAGTTCTTC. Residues: CASSSAWANEQFF.